Listed below are T cell receptor beta chains from one sample, sequenced in a study of post-analysis software for immune sequencing data. Using its own MiXCR run on the PCR reads, TCRdb lists one record per CDR3 protein. The data contain about 770,000 distinct CDR3 sequences, just over 45% of them singletons. Sequences were obtained from blood. These receptors were obtained from a girl aged 10-17 years with multiple sclerosis. Both conserved end residues are part of each CDR3. Each record gives: J gene, clone size, V gene, CDR3 length, D gene, CDR3 DNA, CDR3 protein. The D gene is left open where the match is weak. The size field is filled for only some rows; it gives once, few, many or a size class.

>TRBJ1-5|-|TRBV2|13|-
TGTGCCAGCAGGGACAGCTTCAATCAGCCCCAGCATTTT
CASRDSFNQPQHF
>TRBJ1-2|few|TRBV20-1|14|-
TGCAGTGTCTCCGTTCGGGACACCAACTATGGCTACACCTTC
CSVSVRDTNYGYTF
>TRBJ2-1|-|TRBV20-1|14|TRBD2
TGCAGTGCTCCCTCCAGCGGGGCGGGGAATGAGCAGTTCTTC
CSAPSSGAGNEQFF
>TRBJ2-3|-|TRBV5-1|15|TRBD1
TGCGCCAGCAGCCCGACAGGGGGCCGCACAGATACGCAGTATTTT
CASSPTGGRTDTQYF
>TRBJ1-4|few|TRBV29-1|13|-
TGCAGCGTTGGAATCAGGGAAAATGAAAAACTGTTTTTT
CSVGIRENEKLFF
>TRBJ2-3|-|TRBV21-1|16|-
TGTGCCAGCAGCAAAGTAGGTGAGGGAAAAGGAGATACGCAGTATTTT
CASSKVGEGKGDTQYF
>TRBJ2-1|-|TRBV7-9|15|-
TGTGCCAGCAGTGGAGGGGACAGCTTGTACAATGAGCAGTTCTTC
CASSGGDSLYNEQFF
>TRBJ2-5|few|TRBV21-1|15|-
TGTGCCAGCAGCAAAGGTGGCAGGGGAAGAGAGACCCAGTACTTC
CASSKGGRGRETQYF
>TRBJ1-2|few|TRBV6-1|14|TRBD1
TGTGCCAGCAGCCGGGACAGACCAAGCTATGGCTACACCTTC
CASSRDRPSYGYTF
>TRBJ2-1|-|TRBV20-1|13|-
TGCAGTGCTAGGGTAACGGGAGTGAATGAGCAGTTCTTC
CSARVTGVNEQFF
>TRBJ2-2|-|TRBV29-1|14|TRBD1
TGCAGCGCTCGGGACAGGAGGAACACCGGGGAGCTGTTTTTT
CSARDRRNTGELFF
>TRBJ2-5|few|TRBV29-1|17|-
TGCAGCGCGTGTCAACCTCAGGGGCTAAGAGGAACAGAGACCCAGTACTTC
CSACQPQGLRGTETQYF
>TRBJ2-1|-|TRBV20-1|14|-
TGCAGTGCTAGAGACGCGGAGAAAAGGAATGAGCAGTTCTTC
CSARDAEKRNEQFF
>TRBJ2-1|-|TRBV13|13|-
TGTGCCAGCAGCTTAGCGGGAGCTTATGAGCAGTTCTTC
CASSLAGAYEQFF
>TRBJ1-1|-|TRBV27|13|-
TGTGCCAGCAGTCAACGGGCCCGCACTGAAGCTTTCTTT
CASSQRARTEAFF
>TRBJ2-7|-|TRBV7-9|12|-
TGTGCCAGCAGCACCAAGTCCTACGAGCAGTACTTC
CASSTKSYEQYF
>TRBJ1-1|-|TRBV6-1|13|-
TGTGCCAGCTACTCACGGGAGAACACTGAAGCTTTCTTT
CASYSRENTEAFF
>TRBJ1-4|few|TRBV20-1|13|TRBD1
TGCAGTGCTGTAACAGGGGGCAACGAAAAACTGTTTTTT
CSAVTGGNEKLFF
>TRBJ1-1|-|TRBV5-1|13|-
TGCGCCAGCAGATCCGATATAAACACTGAAGCTTTCTTT
CASRSDINTEAFF